This passage covers 13 T cell receptor beta chains from one sample sequenced in a study of blood T cell repertoires in COVID-19. The data were produced by immunoSEQ multiplex PCR, yet TCRdb's version contains in-frame clones alone and is incomplete. The data hold 90,000 or so clones, with 70% to 90% observed a single time. The sample was peripheral blood. All receptors come from a human donor in a cohort sampled during active COVID-19.

This clone came up a few times. The chain links TRBV3-1 (or the pseudogene TRBV3-2) to TRBJ2-7; 11 bases map to TRBD2. The junction had 7 bases not matched to a gene; V was cut back by 3 bases and J by 3 bases. The germline gives CDR1 LGHDT, CDR2 YNNKEL (reference sequence). This CDR3 spans 16 amino acids. The CDR3 protein is CASSHDYTSGSYEQYF. The CDR3 DNA sequence: TGTGCCAGCAGCCACGACTATACTAGCGGGAGCTACGAGCAGTACTTC.

The chain recombines TRBV4-2 with TRBJ2-7, with D maybe TRBD2 (6 bases). Germline-derived CDR1 and CDR2 are LGHNA and YNFKEQ. The ends were cut back, 0 bases at V and 2 bases at J, with 11 bases in the middle. The CDR3 is made up of 15 amino acids. CDR3 amino acids: CASSQERREAYEQYF. The CDR3 DNA follows: TGTGCCAGCAGCCAAGAACGCAGGGAGGCCTACGAGCAGTACTTC.

The gene calls are TRBV7-2 and TRBJ2-7; perhaps TRBD2 as D (6 bases). V shed 1 base and J shed 2 bases, with 15 bases lying between them. The CDR3 is made up of 16 amino acids. Germline V CDR1 and CDR2: SGHTA, FQGNSA. CDR3 amino acids: CASSLGGTHIPYEQYF. CDR3 bases: TGTGCCAGCAGCTTAGGAGGGACTCACATCCCCTACGAGCAGTACTTC.

This rearrangement joins TRBV7-3 to TRBJ2-5, with a weak D call TRBD2 (6 bases). CDR3 size: 14 residues. V dropped 5 bases and J dropped 1 base, with 11 bases sitting between them. Per germline, CDR1 SGHTA and CDR2 FQGTGA. The CDR3 loop is CASSLNGGQETQYF. In DNA, the CDR3 is TGTGCCAGCAGCCTCAACGGGGGCCAAGAGACCCAGTACTTC.

The chain joins TRBV6-5 to TRBJ1-2, with D hard to call. Germline V gene data show CDR1 as MNHEY and CDR2 as SVGAGI. Trimming cost V 4 bases and J 4 bases, with 13 bases left between them. This CDR3 is built from 14 residues. In DNA form, the CDR3 reads TGTGCCAGCAGTTCCCCGGCGGAGAGCTATGGCTACACCTTC. Translation: CASSSPAESYGYTF.

This sequence joins TRBV5-8 and TRBJ2-1, with D possibly TRBD2 on 5 matching bases. Germline CDR1 SGHTS, CDR2 YDEGEE. The V end was cut by 4 bases, the J end by 5 bases, with 19 bases between. This CDR3 has 16 amino acids. CDR3 residues: CASSTGRRYTNNEQFF. The CDR3 DNA reads TGTGCCAGCAGCACGGGAAGGAGGTACACTAACAATGAGCAGTTCTTC.

The chain employs TRBV9 and TRBJ2-5; D gene unclear. The germline V gene has CDR1 SGDLS and CDR2 YYNGEE. The CDR3 has 14 residues. V was pared by 4 bases and J by 3 bases, with 13 bases between. CDR3 in DNA: TGTGCCAGCAGCCCGACATACAACAAAGAGACCCAGTACTTC. The encoded protein is CASSPTYNKETQYF.

The gene calls are TRBV28 and TRBJ2-5, with D possibly TRBD2 on 5 matching bases. The germline gives CDR1 MDHEN, CDR2 SYDVKM. The CDR3 totals 15 residues. Trimming pared 1 base from V and 1 base from J, leaving 10 bases between. This chain's CDR3 is CASSLLRATQETQYF. CDR3 in DNA: TGTGCCAGCAGTTTATTGCGGGCTACCCAAGAGACCCAGTACTTC.

The genes are TRBV7-9 and TRBJ1-4; TRBD1 aligns across 12 bases. The germline V gene has CDR1 SEHNR and CDR2 FQNEAQ (reference sequence). CDR3 length: 16 amino acids. After removal of 0 bases from V and 5 bases from J, the junction contained 1 base not matched to a gene. CDR3 loop: CASSLAGTGGNEKLFF. CDR3 in DNA: TGTGCCAGCAGCTTAGCCGGGACAGGGGGCAATGAAAAACTGTTTTTT.

This chain connects TRBV10-3 to TRBJ1-5; D is unresolved. Trimming took 0 bases from V and 1 from J, leaving 10 bases between them. Germline V gene sequence: CDR1 ENHRY, CDR2 SYGVKD. There are 16 residues in the CDR3. The CDR3 DNA sequence: TGTGCCATCAGTGAGTCTTGGCAGTCCAGCAATCAGCCCCAGCATTTT. It yields the protein CAISESWQSSNQPQHF.

There are a few counts of this clone. The genes are TRBV29-1 and TRBJ2-2; D possibly corresponds to TRBD2 (6 bases). The CDR3 runs to 13 residues. Germline V gene sequence: CDR1 SQVTM, CDR2 ANQGSEA. The V gene lost 4 bases and the J gene lost 3 bases, with 9 bases spanning the gap. CDR3 loop: CSVVTGDTGELFF. CDR3 DNA: TGCAGCGTTGTAACGGGGGACACCGGGGAGCTGTTTTTT.

V is TRBV7-3 and J is TRBJ2-1; D ambiguous. The CDR3 length is 15 residues. Germline CDR1 reads SGHTA; CDR2 reads FQGTGA. Deletions cut 1 base from V and 0 bases from J, with 7 bases between. The CDR3, as DNA: TGTGCCAGCAGCTTAAGCTCGAGCTCCTACAATGAGCAGTTCTTC. This sequence encodes CASSLSSSSYNEQFF. Complete variable domain (other parts from reference TRBV7-3 and TRBJ2-1): GAGVSQTPSNKVTEKGKYVELRCDPISGHTALYWYRQSLGQGPEFLIYFQGTGAADDSGLPNDRFFAVRPEGSVSTLKIQRTERGDSAVYLCASSLSSSSYNEQFFGPGTRLTVL.

This clone was seen once. The J gene is TRBJ2-1, the V gene TRBV29-1, with 8 positions matching TRBD1. Germline V gene lookup returns CDR1 SQVTM and CDR2 ANQGSEA. Trimming took 3 bases from V and 7 from J; bases not matched to a gene: 5. This CDR3 is 13 amino acids long. Here the CDR3 DNA reads TGCAGCGTTGAGCGGACAGGGCTAAATGAGCAGTTCTTC. This gives the protein CSVERTGLNEQFF.